Shown below are 5 T cell receptor beta chains from a single sample sequenced in a study of cytomegalovirus exposure and HLA in healthy donors (TCRdb year 2017). Library method: the immunoSEQ multiplex PCR assay. TCRdb retrieved this table from immuneACCESS and kept in-frame rearrangements only. Not all clones are present; in checked studies, unresolved V genes account for under half, and no reason is known for the remainder. The sample has over 150,000 clones on record, about 86% of them singletons. About 2.3% of the sample belongs to the ten largest clones. Material: PBMCs. All receptors derive from a woman younger than 30 in good health and CMV-seronegative.

The chain couples TRBV5-1 to TRBJ2-1, with TRBD1 as a possible D gene (5 bases). Between the trimmed V and J ends, which lost 7 bases and 0 bases, there was a span of 17 bases. The CDR3 is made up of 16 amino acids. Germline V gene data show CDR1 as SGHRS and CDR2 as YFSETQ. This CDR3 is CASRRRVDNSYNEQFF. The CDR3 bases are TGCGCCAGCCGACGCAGGGTTGATAACTCCTACAATGAGCAGTTCTTC.

The chain uses TRBV18 and TRBJ2-2, with D possibly being TRBD1 (6 bases). The CDR3 consists of 15 residues. From germline, CDR1 is KGHSH and CDR2 LQKENI. V dropped 2 bases and J dropped 3 bases, with 10 bases sitting between them. The CDR3 reads CASSPYRADTGELFF. The DNA of the CDR3 is TGTGCCAGCTCACCATACAGGGCGGACACCGGGGAGCTGTTTTTT.

In its sample, this clone was seen a few times. This chain joins TRBV30 and TRBJ1-1; D perhaps matches TRBD1 (5 bases). The CDR3 has 17 amino acids. Trimming pared 3 bases from V and 2 bases from J, leaving 22 bases between. Per germline, CDR1 GTSNPN and CDR2 SVGIG (reference sequence). CDR3 DNA sequence: TGTGCCTGGAGCGGGGGAGGCATTCGGGAGAGTAACACTGAAGCTTTCTTT. Translated, it gives CAWSGGGIRESNTEAFF.

This CDR3 is CASSYSGALSYEQYF. The CDR3 DNA reads TGTGCCAGCAGTTACAGCGGGGCCCTCAGCTACGAGCAGTACTTC. The chain combines TRBV6-6 with TRBJ2-7; 7 bases are shared with TRBD2. This CDR3 spans 15 amino acids. Trimming cost V 2 bases and J 3 bases; bases outside gene matches: 7. The V gene's germline CDR1 is MNHNY and CDR2 SVGAGI (reference sequence).

The chain combines TRBV30 with TRBJ2-7; D is possibly TRBD1 (7 bases). V lost 3 bases and J lost 7, with 13 bases in between. CDR3 size: 12 residues. Per germline, CDR1 GTSNPN and CDR2 SVGIG (reference sequence). For the CDR3, the DNA is TGTGCCTGGAGAGGACAGGCGGGAGAGCAGTACTTC. Translated, it gives CAWRGQAGEQYF.